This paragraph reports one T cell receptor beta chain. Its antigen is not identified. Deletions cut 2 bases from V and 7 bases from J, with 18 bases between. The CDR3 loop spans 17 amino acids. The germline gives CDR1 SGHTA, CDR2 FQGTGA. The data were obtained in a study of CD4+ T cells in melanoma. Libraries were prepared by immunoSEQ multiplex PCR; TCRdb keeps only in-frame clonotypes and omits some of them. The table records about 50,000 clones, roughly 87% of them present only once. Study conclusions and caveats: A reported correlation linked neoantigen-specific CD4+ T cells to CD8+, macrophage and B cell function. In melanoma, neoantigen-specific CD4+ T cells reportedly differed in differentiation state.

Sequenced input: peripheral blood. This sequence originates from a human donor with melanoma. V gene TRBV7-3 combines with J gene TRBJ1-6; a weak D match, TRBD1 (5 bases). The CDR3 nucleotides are TGTGCCAGCAGCTTAGGGTCGCCAGGGAGCGGGAATTCACCCCTCCACTTT. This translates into CASSLGSPGSGNSPLHF.